This T cell receptor (beta chain) was profiled in a study of blood T cell repertoires in COVID-19. Study context: The cDNA or gDNA used as material had been derived from T cells, B-cell-depleted T cells, or PBMCs.

V was pared by 1 base and J by 5 bases, with 12 bases between. The germline V gene encodes CDR1 MNHEY and CDR2 SVGEGT. The length of the CDR3 is 15 residues. Source study methods: Amplification of reference gene primers was used by the study to estimate nucleated cell counts. The data were produced by immunoSEQ multiplex PCR, yet TCRdb's version contains in-frame clones alone and is incomplete. That table supplies the V and J calls and clone size; D and trimming were determined from the DNA. This table has roughly 250,000 clones, around 90% appearing once. The sample consisted of peripheral blood. This chain connects TRBV6-2 or TRBV6-3 to TRBJ2-1, with D tentatively TRBD1 (5 bases). The sequence derives from a man aged 55 to 69 who had recovered from COVID-19. The chain's CDR3 is CASSYFSGNDNEQFF. DNA of the CDR3: TGTGCCAGCAGTTACTTTTCAGGGAATGACAATGAGCAGTTCTTC.